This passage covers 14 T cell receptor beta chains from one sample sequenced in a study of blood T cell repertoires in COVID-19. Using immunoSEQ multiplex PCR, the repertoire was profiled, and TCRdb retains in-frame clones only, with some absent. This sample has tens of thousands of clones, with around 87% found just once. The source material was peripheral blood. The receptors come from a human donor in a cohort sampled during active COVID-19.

This CDR3 is CASSPGEDGEKLFF. The CDR3 coding sequence is TGTGCCAGCAGCCCGGGGGAGGATGGGGAAAAACTGTTTTTT. The rearrangement uses TRBV21-1 and TRBJ1-4. TRBV21-1 is listed as a pseudogene. CDR3 size: 14 residues.

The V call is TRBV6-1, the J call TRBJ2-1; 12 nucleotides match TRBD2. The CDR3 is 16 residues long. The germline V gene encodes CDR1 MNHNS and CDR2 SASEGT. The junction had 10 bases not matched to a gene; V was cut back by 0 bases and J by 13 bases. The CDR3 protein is CASSEARTGLAGIQFF. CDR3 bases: TGTGCCAGCAGTGAAGCGAGAACTGGACTAGCGGGAATACAGTTCTTC.

CDR3 nucleotides: TGCGCCAGCACCCCGGGGACACATCGGGGCACCGGGGAGCTGTTTTTT. This gives the protein CASTPGTHRGTGELFF. The rearrangement joins TRBV23-1 to TRBJ2-2; TRBD1 is a possible D gene (6 bases). TRBV23-1 is labeled an ORF, and its function is uncertain. The V end lost 7 bases, the J end lost 4 bases, and 19 bases lay between the germline ends. The CDR3 is 16 amino acids.

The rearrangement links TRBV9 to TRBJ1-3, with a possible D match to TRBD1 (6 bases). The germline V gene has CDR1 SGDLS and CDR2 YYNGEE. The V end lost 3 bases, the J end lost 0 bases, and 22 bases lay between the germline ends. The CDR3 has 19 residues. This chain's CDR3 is CASSARQDGSRSSGNTIYF. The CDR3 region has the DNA TGTGCCAGCAGCGCCCGACAGGACGGCTCTAGGTCCTCTGGAAACACCATATATTTT.

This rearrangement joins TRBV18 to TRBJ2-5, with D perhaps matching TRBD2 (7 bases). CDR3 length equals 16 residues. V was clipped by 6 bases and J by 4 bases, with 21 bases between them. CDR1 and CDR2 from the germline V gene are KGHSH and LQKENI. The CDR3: CASSSRGGGGGETQYF. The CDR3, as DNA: TGTGCCAGCTCCTCCCGCGGCGGGGGCGGAGGAGAGACCCAGTACTTC.

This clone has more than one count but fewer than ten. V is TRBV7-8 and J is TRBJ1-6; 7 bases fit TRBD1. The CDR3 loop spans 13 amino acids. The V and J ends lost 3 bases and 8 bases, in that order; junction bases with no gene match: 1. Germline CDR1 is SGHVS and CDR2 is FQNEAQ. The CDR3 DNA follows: TGTGCCAGCAGCTTTACAGGGGATTCACCCCTCCACTTT. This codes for CASSFTGDSPLHF.

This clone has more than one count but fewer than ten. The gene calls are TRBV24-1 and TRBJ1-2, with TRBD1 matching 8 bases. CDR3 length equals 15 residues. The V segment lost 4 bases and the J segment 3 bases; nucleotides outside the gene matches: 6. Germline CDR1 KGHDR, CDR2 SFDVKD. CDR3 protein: CATSDQTTGDYGYTF. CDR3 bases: TGTGCCACCAGTGACCAAACGACAGGGGACTATGGCTACACCTTC.

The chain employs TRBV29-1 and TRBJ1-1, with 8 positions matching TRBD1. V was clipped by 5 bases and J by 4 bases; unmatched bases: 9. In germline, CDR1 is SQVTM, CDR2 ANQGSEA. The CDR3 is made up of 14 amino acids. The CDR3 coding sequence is TGCAGCGTTCCTGCCGGGACAGGCCCCACTGAAGCTTTCTTT. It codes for CSVPAGTGPTEAFF.

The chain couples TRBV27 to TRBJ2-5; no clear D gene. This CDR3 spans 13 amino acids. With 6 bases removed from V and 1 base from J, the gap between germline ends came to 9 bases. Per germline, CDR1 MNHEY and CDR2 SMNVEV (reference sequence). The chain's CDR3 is CASRARLQETQYF. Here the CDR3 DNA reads TGTGCCAGCAGGGCTCGTCTCCAAGAGACCCAGTACTTC.

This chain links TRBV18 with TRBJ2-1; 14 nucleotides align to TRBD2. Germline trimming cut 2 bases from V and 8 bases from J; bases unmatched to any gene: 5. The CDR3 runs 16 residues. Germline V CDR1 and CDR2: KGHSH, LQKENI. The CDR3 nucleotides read TGTGCCAGCTCACCATGGGGACTAGCGGGAGAAGATGAGCAGTTCTTC. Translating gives CASSPWGLAGEDEQFF.

This chain's CDR3 is CASRPSSGIGNEQFF. The DNA for the CDR3 is TGCGCCAGCCGTCCCTCTAGCGGGATAGGCAATGAGCAGTTCTTC. This sequence joins TRBV5-1 and TRBJ2-1; 9 bases line up with TRBD2. The CDR3 covers 15 residues. Germline V CDR1 and CDR2: SGHRS, YFSETQ. Unmatched junction bases numbered 11, after V lost 7 bases and J lost 6 bases.

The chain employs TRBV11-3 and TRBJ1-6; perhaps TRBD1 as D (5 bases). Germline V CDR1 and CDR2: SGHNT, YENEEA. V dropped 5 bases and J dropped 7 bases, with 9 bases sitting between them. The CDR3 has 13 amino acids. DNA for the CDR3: TGTGCCAGCAGCCTTCAGGGAAATTCACCCCTCCACTTT. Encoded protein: CASSLQGNSPLHF. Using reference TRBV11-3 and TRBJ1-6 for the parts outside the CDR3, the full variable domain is EAGVVQSPRYKIIEKKQPVAFWCNPISGHNTLYWYLQNLGQGPELLIRYENEEAVDDSQLPKDRFSAERLKGVDSTLKIQPAELGDSAVYLCASSLQGNSPLHFGNGTRLTVT.

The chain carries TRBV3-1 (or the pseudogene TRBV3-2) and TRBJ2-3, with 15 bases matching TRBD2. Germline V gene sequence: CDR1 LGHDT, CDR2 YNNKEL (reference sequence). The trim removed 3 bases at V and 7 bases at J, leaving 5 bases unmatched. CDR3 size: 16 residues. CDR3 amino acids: CASSHRTSGRGNTQYF. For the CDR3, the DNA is TGTGCCAGCAGCCACCGGACTAGCGGGAGGGGGAATACGCAGTATTTT.

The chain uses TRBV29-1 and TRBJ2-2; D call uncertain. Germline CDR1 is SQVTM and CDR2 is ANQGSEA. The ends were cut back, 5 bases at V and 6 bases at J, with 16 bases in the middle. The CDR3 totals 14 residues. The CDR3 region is CSVKGLFGPGELFF. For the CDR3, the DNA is TGCAGCGTTAAAGGCCTCTTTGGGCCCGGGGAGCTGTTTTTT.